This entry is about one TCR beta chain. The table lists this clonotype with many counts. Its cognate antigen has yet to be identified. The input lacks base qualities; no much larger clone sits a single base away. This record comes from a study of T cells in Graves' hyperthyroidism and ophthalmopathy (dated by TCRdb to about 2019). Notes on the research overall: Peripheral blood was collected at initial diagnosis, before any treatment. To identify TCR V-J signatures that set the groups apart, the researchers used a discovery cohort of 100 patients, made up of 40 to 45 with Graves' ophthalmopathy and some 56 with stable Graves' hyperthyroidism. Prospective prediction of ophthalmopathy was tested in an independent validation cohort consisting of 18 hyperthyroidism patients and approximately 16 patients who later progressed to ophthalmopathy. For training and testing, the roughly 93 patients in the discovery cohort were randomly divided in a 7:3 ratio. In more than 5 Graves' hyperthyroidism patients, the study also compared T-cell repertoires from thyroid tissue with T-cell repertoires from blood. After sampling, hyperthyroidism patients received methimazole starting at 30 mg daily, and ophthalmopathy patients received high-dose intravenous methylprednisolone. The paper reports TCR Vbeta CDR3 sequencing of over 120 peripheral blood samples: under 45 ophthalmopathy, 75 to 80 hyperthyroidism and about 17 progressor patients. What the authors observed across the whole study: During validation, the model predicted progression to ophthalmopathy a median of approximately 7 months ahead of onset, with almost 71% sensitivity and about 75% specificity. Ophthalmopathy was separated from stable hyperthyroidism by a 13 V-J signature model, with over 85% sensitivity and just over 81% specificity obtained in cross-validation and 80%/75% obtained in testing. Most expanded thyroid clonotypes (frequency above 0.001) were also detected in blood, suggesting blood repertoires may reflect thyroid immune responses. Sample size was not statistically predetermined, and blinding of investigators to group allocation was not performed.

Hyperthyroidism patients were newly diagnosed, had a disease duration of under 2 months, and were aged 18 to 65 years. The study excluded patients with uncontrolled infections, other autoimmune diseases, pregnancy or lactation. Diagnoses relied on clinical symptoms, serum thyroxine and TRAb, thyroid ultrasound and orbital computed tomography. For progressor patients, blood was drawn at the first diagnosis of hyperthyroidism, before any ophthalmopathy symptoms had appeared. PBMCs were separated from roughly 10 ml of fresh peripheral blood using Ficoll-Paque density gradient centrifugation. Progressor patients were defined as those initially diagnosed with Graves' hyperthyroidism in whom ophthalmopathy developed during follow-up. Total RNA was extracted using Trizol reagent, and RNA quality was assessed on an Agilent 2100 Bioanalyzer. V lost 5 bases and J lost 3 bases, and the count of bases not matched to a germline gene is 7. Based on the germline V gene, the CDR1 and CDR2 sequences are SGHAT and FQNNGV. The CDR3 runs 15 residues from the cysteine to the phenylalanine. Solely the CDR3 DNA is kept, with 45 bases framed from the first base.

The TCR beta CDR3 regions were amplified from the RNA transcripts. The TCR CDR3 was subjected to a first round of RT-PCR using the HTBI primer set and the Qiagen OneStep RT-PCR kit. Libraries were constructed in a second round of multiplex PCR, after which size selection and purification were performed. The libraries were sequenced on an Illumina HiSeq2000 using paired-end 100 bp reads. In the original analysis: SOAPnuke was used to process the raw data, removing reads that contained adapters or uncalled bases, had a mean Phred below 15, or lacked an exact match to the constant primer or identifier. High-quality paired reads were merged with COPE v1.2.5, and unique nucleotide sequences were defined as clonotypes. Clonotypes were aligned to IMGT TRBV, TRBD and TRBJ reference segments using MiTCR v1.1. Analysis was restricted to V-J combinations with a frequency above 0.0001, which covered roughly 99% of repertoires. A TCS score was defined as the ratio between F50 (clonal expansion) and ExV (chaos), using BLOSUM62-based TCRdist between CDR3 peptides within each V-J. Welch's t-statistics and random forest reduced some 510 V-J features to 10 to 15, which were used in a naive Bayes classifier (R e1071). TCRdb took the public reads, trimmed them with fastp at Q25, ran MiXCR for clone calling and kept in-frame beta chains. Each CDR3 protein gets just one entry, which takes the most common genes and DNA from the rows behind it. The V and J calls, along with clone size, are taken from TCRdb and not from the paper's own processing. The sample data list approximately 370,000 distinct CDR3 sequences, and 17% of these were observed just once. The ten top clones hold 30% to 40% of the sample.

The sequenced sample consisted of blood. The sequence came from a woman between 25 and 40 years old with Graves' hyperthyroidism that later progressed to Graves' ophthalmopathy. The chain couples TRBV11-2 to TRBJ1-1, and 9 junction bases match TRBD1. The CDR3 protein: CASSPSQGADTEAFF. The DNA reads TGTGCCAGCAGCCCATCACAGGGGGCGGACACTGAAGCTTTCTTT.